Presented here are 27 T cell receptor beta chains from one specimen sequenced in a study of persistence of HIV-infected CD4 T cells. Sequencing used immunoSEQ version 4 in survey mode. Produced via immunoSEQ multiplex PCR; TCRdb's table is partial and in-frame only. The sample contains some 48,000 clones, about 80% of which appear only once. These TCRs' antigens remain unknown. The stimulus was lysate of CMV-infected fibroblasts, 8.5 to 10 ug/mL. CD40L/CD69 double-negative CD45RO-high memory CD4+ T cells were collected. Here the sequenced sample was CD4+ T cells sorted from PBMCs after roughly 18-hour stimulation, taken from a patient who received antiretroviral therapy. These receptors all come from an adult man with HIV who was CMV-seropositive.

The CDR3 DNA reads TGTGCCAGCAGCTTATTGGGGCGCGGGGAGCTGTTTTTT. Translated: CASSLLGRGELFF. The V gene is TRBV7-2, the J gene TRBJ2-2; tentative D call: TRBD1 (5 bases). The CDR3 loop spans 13 amino acids. From germline, CDR1 is SGHTA and CDR2 FQGNSA. V lost 2 bases and J lost 7, with 8 bases in between.

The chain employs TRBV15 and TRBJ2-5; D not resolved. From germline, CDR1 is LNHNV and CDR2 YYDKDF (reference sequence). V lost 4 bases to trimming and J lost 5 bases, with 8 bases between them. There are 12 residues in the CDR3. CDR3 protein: CATSTSGETQYF. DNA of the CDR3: TGTGCCACCAGCACTTCGGGTGAGACCCAGTACTTC.

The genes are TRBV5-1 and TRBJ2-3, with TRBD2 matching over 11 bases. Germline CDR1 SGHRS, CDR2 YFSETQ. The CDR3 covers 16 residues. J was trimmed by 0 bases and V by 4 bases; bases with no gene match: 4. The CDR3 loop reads CASSKGTSGSTDTQYF. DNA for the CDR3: TGCGCCAGCAGCAAAGGGACTAGCGGTAGCACAGATACGCAGTATTTT.

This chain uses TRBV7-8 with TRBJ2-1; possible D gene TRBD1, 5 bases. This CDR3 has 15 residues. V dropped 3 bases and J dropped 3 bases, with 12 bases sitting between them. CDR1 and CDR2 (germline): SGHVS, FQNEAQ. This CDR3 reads CASSFRAPLYNEQFF. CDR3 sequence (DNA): TGTGCCAGCAGCTTCAGGGCGCCCCTCTACAATGAGCAGTTCTTC.

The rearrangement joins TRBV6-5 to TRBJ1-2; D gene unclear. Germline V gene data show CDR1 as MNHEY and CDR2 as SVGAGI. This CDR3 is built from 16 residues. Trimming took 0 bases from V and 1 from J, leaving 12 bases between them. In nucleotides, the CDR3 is TGTGCCAGCAGTTACTCGTTACTGCAGATTAACTATGGCTACACCTTC. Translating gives CASSYSLLQINYGYTF.

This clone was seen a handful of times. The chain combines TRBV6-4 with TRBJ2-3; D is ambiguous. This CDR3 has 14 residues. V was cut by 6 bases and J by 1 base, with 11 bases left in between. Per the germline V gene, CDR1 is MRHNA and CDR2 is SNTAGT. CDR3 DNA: TGTGCCAGCAGCCTTTGGGGTGGCACAGATACGCAGTATTTT. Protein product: CASSLWGGTDTQYF.

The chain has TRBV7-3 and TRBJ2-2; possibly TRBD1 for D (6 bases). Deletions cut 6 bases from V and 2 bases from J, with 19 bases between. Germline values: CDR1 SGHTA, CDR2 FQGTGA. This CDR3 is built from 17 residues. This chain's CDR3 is CASSSRARQDNTGELFF. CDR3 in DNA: TGTGCCAGCAGTTCCCGGGCGAGACAGGATAACACCGGGGAGCTGTTTTTT.

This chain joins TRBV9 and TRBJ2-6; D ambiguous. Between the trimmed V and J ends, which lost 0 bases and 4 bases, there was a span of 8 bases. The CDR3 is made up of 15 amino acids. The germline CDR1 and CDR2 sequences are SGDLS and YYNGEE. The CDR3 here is CASSVGGAGANVLTF. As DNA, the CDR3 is TGTGCCAGCAGCGTAGGTGGAGCGGGGGCCAACGTCCTGACTTTC.

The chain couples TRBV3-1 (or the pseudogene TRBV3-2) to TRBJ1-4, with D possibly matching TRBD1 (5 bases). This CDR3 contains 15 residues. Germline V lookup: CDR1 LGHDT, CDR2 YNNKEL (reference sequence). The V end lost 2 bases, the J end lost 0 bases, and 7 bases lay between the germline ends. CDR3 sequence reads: CASSQRQTTNEKLFF. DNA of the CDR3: TGTGCCAGCAGCCAAAGACAGACAACTAATGAAAAACTGTTTTTT.

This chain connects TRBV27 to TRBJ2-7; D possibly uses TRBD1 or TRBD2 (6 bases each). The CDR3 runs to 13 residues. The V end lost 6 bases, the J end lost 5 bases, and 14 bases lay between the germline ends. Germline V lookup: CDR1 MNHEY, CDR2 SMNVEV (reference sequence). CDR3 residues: CASRYGGPHEQYF. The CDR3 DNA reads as TGTGCCAGCAGGTACGGGGGCCCCCACGAGCAGTACTTC.

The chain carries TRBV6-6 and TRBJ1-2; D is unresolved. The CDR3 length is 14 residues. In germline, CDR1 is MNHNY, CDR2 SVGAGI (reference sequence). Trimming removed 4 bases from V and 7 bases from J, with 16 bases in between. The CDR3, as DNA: TGTGCCAGCAGTTTATCGGGAGGGTCCGTTGGCTACACCTTC. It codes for CASSLSGGSVGYTF.

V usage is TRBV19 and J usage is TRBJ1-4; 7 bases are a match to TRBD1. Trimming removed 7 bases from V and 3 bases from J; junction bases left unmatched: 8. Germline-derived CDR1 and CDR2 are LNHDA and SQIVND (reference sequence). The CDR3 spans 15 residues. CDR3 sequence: CASTYRGGPNEKLFF. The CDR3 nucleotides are TGTGCCAGTACCTACAGGGGAGGGCCTAATGAAAAACTGTTTTTT.

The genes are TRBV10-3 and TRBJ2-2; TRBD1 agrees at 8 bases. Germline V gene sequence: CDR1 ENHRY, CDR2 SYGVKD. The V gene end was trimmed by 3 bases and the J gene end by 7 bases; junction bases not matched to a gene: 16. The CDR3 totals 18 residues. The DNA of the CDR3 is TGTGCCATCAGTGATGGGAATACAGGGGGATTCTTCGGCGGGGAGCTGTTTTTT. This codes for CAISDGNTGGFFGGELFF.

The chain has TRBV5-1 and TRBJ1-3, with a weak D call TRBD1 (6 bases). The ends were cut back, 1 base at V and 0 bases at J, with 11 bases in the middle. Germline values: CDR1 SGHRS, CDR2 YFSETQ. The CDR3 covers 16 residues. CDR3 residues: CASSLTDRSSGNTIYF. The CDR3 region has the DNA TGCGCCAGCAGCTTGACCGACAGGAGCTCTGGAAACACCATATATTTT. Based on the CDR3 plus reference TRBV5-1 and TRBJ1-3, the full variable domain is KAGVTQTPRYLIKTRGQQVTLSCSPISGHRSVSWYQQTPGQGLQFLFEYFSETQRNKGNFPGRFSGRQFSNSRSEMNVSTLELGDSALYLCASSLTDRSSGNTIYFGEGSWLTVV.

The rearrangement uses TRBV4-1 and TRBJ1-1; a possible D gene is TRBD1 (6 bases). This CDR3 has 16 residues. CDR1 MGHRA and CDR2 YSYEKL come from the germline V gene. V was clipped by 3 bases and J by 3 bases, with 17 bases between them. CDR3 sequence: CASSQTLRGWDTEAFF. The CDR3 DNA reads TGCGCCAGCAGCCAGACCCTTAGGGGGTGGGACACTGAAGCTTTCTTT.

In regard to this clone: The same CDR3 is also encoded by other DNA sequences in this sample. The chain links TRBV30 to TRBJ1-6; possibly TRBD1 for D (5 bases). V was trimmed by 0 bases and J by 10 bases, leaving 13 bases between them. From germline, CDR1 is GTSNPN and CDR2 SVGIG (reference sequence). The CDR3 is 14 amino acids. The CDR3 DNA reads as TGTGCCTGGAGTGTAGGGGACCCGGGATCACCCCTCCACTTT. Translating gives CAWSVGDPGSPLHF.

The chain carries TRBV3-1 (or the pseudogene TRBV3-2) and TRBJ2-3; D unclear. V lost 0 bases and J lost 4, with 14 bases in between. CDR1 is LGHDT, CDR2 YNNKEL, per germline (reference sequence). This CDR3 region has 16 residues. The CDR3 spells CASSQDRAAPADTQYF. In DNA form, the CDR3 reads TGTGCCAGCAGCCAAGATAGAGCAGCCCCCGCAGATACGCAGTATTTT.

Here the CDR3 reads CACLFSPNTEAFF. The CDR3 DNA reads as TGTGCCTGTCTTTTTTCCCCCAACACTGAAGCTTTCTTT. The genes are TRBV30 and TRBJ1-1; D is unresolved. This CDR3 comprises 13 residues. Germline V gene sequence: CDR1 GTSNPN, CDR2 SVGIG (reference sequence). V lost 6 bases and J lost 2, with 13 bases in between.

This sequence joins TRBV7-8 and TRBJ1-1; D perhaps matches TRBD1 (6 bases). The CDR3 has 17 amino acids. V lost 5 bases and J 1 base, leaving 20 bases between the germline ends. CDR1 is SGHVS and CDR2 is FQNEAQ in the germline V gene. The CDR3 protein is CASSARAPGAKNTEAFF. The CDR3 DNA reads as TGTGCCAGCAGCGCCCGGGCCCCAGGGGCCAAGAACACTGAAGCTTTCTTT.

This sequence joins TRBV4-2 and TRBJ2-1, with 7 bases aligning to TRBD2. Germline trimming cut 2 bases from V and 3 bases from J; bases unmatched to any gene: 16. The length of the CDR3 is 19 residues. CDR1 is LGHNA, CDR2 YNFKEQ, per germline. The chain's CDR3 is CASSQTLASGGTIYNEQFF. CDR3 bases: TGTGCCAGCAGCCAAACGCTTGCTTCTGGGGGGACTATCTACAATGAGCAGTTCTTC.

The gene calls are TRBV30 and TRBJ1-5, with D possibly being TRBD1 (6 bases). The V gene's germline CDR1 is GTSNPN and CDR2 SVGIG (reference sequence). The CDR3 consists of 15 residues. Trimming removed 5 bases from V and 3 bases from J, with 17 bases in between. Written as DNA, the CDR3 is TGTGCCTGGGAAGGGGGTGGCGGCCTCAATCAGCCCCAGCATTTT. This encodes CAWEGGGGLNQPQHF.

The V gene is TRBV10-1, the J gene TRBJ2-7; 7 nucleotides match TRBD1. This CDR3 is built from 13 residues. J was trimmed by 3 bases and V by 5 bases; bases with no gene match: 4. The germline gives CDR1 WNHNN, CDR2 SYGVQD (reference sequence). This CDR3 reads CASSPRDSYEQYF. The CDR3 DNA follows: TGCGCCAGCAGTCCCCGGGACAGCTACGAGCAGTACTTC.

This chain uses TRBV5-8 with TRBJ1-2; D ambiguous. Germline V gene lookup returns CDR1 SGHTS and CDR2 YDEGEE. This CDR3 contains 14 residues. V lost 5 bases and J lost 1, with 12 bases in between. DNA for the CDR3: TGTGCCAGCAGTGATTGGGCGTATAACTATGGCTACACCTTC. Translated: CASSDWAYNYGYTF.

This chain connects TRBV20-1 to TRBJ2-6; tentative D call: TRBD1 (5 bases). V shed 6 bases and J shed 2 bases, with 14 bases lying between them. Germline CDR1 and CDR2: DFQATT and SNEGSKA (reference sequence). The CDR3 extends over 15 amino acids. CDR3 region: CSASLRVPGANVLTF. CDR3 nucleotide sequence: TGCAGTGCCAGTCTCAGGGTTCCTGGGGCCAACGTCCTGACTTTC.

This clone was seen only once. CDR3 nucleotides: TGTGCCAGCAGCTTAGCGACGGGAAGGGTGAACTATGGCTACACCTTC. Translating it yields CASSLATGRVNYGYTF. The chain couples TRBV7-9 to TRBJ1-2; D not certain. The CDR3 contains 16 residues. Germline V CDR1 and CDR2: SEHNR, FQNEAQ (reference sequence). V lost 0 bases to trimming and J lost 2 bases, with 13 bases between them.

For the CDR3, the DNA is TGTGCCAGCAGCTACGGCCCGATAGAGATATATGGCTACACCTTC. Translating gives CASSYGPIEIYGYTF. The chain uses TRBV3-1 (or the pseudogene TRBV3-2) and TRBJ1-2; D unresolved. V lost 5 bases and J 5 bases, leaving 18 bases between the germline ends. Germline V gene sequence: CDR1 LGHDT, CDR2 YNNKEL (reference sequence). This CDR3 is built from 15 residues.

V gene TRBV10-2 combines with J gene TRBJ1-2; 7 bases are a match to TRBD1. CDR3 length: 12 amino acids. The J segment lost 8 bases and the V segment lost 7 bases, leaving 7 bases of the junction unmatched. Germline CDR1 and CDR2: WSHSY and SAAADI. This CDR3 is CASKTGLEGYTF. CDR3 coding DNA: TGCGCCAGCAAGACAGGGTTGGAGGGCTACACCTTC.